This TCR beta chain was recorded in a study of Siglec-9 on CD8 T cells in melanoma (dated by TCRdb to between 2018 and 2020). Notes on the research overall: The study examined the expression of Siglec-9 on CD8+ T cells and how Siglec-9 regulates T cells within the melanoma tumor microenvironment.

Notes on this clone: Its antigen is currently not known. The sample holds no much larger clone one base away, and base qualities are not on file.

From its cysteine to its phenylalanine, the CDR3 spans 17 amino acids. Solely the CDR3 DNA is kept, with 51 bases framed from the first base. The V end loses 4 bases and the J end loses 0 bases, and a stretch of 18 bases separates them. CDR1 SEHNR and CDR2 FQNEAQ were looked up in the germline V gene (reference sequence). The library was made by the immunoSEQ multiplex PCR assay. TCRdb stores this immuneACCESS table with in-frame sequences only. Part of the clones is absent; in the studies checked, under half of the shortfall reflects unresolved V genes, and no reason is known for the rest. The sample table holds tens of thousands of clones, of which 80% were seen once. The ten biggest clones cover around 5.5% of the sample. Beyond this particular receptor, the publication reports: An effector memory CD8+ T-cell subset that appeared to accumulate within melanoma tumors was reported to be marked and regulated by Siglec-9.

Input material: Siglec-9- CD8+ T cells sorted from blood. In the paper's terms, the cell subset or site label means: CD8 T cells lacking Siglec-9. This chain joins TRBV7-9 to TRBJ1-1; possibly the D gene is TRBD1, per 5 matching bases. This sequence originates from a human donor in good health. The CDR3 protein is CASSSVTGPIMNTEAFF. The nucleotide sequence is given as TGTGCCAGCAGCTCCGTGACGGGACCGATTATGAACACTGAAGCTTTCTTT.